These 27 T cell receptor beta chains share one sample of origin, sequenced in a study of beta chain features in type 1 diabetes. Study observations and caveats: People with Type 1 diabetes carried modestly yet significantly shorter TCRB CDR3s in all four CD4+ subsets.

What these receptors recognize is not known. Every isolated RNA sample was fully reverse transcribed, so sequencing captured expressed TCRB transcripts. Assay used: immunoSEQ multiplex PCR; TCRdb lists only in-frame clones, some missing. This sample has about 650,000 clones, with roughly 12% found just once. The specimen was naive CD4+ T cells from blood. All receptors come from a young man with type 1 diabetes.

This clone was recorded a few times. The chain employs TRBV29-1 and TRBJ2-7, with 7 bases aligning to TRBD2. The CDR3 runs 14 residues. Germline-derived CDR1 and CDR2 are SQVTM and ANQGSEA. Losses at the gene ends were 1 base for V and 5 bases for J; bases not matched to a gene: 8. CDR3 DNA: TGCAGCGTTGAAGGCGGGGGTAGTGGCGACGAGCAGTACTTC. It specifies CSVEGGGSGDEQYF.

This rearrangement joins TRBV28 to TRBJ2-5; D gene uncertain. CDR3 length: 14 residues. The V end was cut by 5 bases, the J end by 2 bases, with 12 bases between. The germline V gene encodes CDR1 MDHEN and CDR2 SYDVKM. CDR3 DNA: TGTGCCAGCAGTGCGGCGGATTTTCAAGAGACCCAGTACTTC. Translation: CASSAADFQETQYF.

This clone was found a few times. The chain recombines TRBV7-9 with TRBJ2-3; D is uncertain. V lost 6 bases and J 1 base, leaving 11 bases between the germline ends. Germline V gene data show CDR1 as SEHNR and CDR2 as FQNEAQ (reference sequence). The CDR3 has 14 amino acids. CDR3 nucleotide sequence: TGTGCCAGCAGAGGTCTCCTCGGCACAGATACGCAGTATTTT. Amino acids: CASRGLLGTDTQYF.

The chain combines TRBV6-6 with TRBJ2-3, with TRBD1 as a possible D gene (5 bases). The V end was cut by 4 bases, the J end by 0 bases, with 14 bases between. The CDR3 spans 16 residues. Germline V gene sequence: CDR1 MNHNY, CDR2 SVGAGI (reference sequence). The chain's CDR3 is CASSLYRSISTDTQYF. CDR3 in DNA: TGTGCCAGCAGTTTATACAGGAGCATTAGCACAGATACGCAGTATTTT.

This clone showed up just a few times. The chain couples TRBV27 to TRBJ2-1; 10 bases are shared with TRBD1. J gave up 9 bases and V 6 bases, and 11 bases lay outside the gene matches. This CDR3 has 15 residues. Germline CDR1 is MNHEY and CDR2 is SMNVEV (reference sequence). This CDR3 reads CASSLTGGRRSEQFF. CDR3 sequence (DNA): TGTGCCAGCAGCCTGACAGGGGGCAGAAGAAGTGAGCAGTTCTTC.

The gene calls are TRBV6-5 and TRBJ1-1; TRBD1 matches 7 bases. The CDR3 sequence is 15 residues long. Trimming at V came to 6 bases and at J to 1 base, leaving 8 bases not matched to a gene. The germline gives CDR1 MNHEY, CDR2 SVGAGI. Written as DNA, the CDR3 is TGTGCCAGCAGCCGCCGACAGGGACAGAACACTGAAGCTTTCTTT. Encoded protein: CASSRRQGQNTEAFF.

This chain links TRBV9 with TRBJ1-6; TRBD1 aligns across 7 bases. The ends lost 3 bases at V and 7 bases at J; junction bases unmatched: 10. CDR3 length equals 16 residues. Germline V gene lookup returns CDR1 SGDLS and CDR2 YYNGEE. CDR3 bases: TGTGCCAGCAGCGCCTCGACCGGGACAGACAATTCACCCCTCCACTTT. This translates into CASSASTGTDNSPLHF.

The chain has TRBV19 and TRBJ2-1; 8 bases fit TRBD1. Germline loops: CDR1 LNHDA, CDR2 SQIVND (reference sequence). Trimming at V came to 10 bases and at J to 0 bases, leaving 11 bases not matched to a gene. The CDR3 loop spans 16 amino acids. CDR3 region: CATGQGLGSSYNEQFF. CDR3 DNA sequence: TGTGCCACCGGACAGGGCCTTGGGAGCTCCTACAATGAGCAGTTCTTC.

For this clone: At the DNA level, this CDR3 is encoded by other sequences in the same sample as well. The rearrangement joins TRBV10-3 to TRBJ2-1; tentative D call: TRBD1 (6 bases). There are 13 residues in the CDR3. Germline CDR1 reads ENHRY; CDR2 reads SYGVKD. The V end lost 0 bases, the J end lost 7 bases, and 7 bases lay between the germline ends. The CDR3 nucleotides read TGTGCCATCAGTGAGTCGCAGGGGAATGAGCAGTTCTTC. Translated, it gives CAISESQGNEQFF.

The rearrangement links TRBV2 to TRBJ1-1, with 8 bases lining up with TRBD1. The J segment lost 1 base and the V segment lost 7 bases, leaving 5 bases of the junction unmatched. CDR1 is SNHLY, CDR2 FYNNEI, per germline. The CDR3 is made up of 14 amino acids. The CDR3 coding sequence is TGTGCCAGCATTTCTACAGGGGGGAACACTGAAGCTTTCTTT. It codes for CASISTGGNTEAFF.

CDR3 in amino acids: CASSQRRDGGSYEQYF. The CDR3 nucleotides are TGTGCCAGCAGCCAACGCCGGGACGGCGGTTCCTACGAGCAGTACTTC. The rearrangement links TRBV14 to TRBJ2-7; D is perhaps TRBD1 or TRBD2 (5 bases each). V was clipped by 2 bases and J by 1 base, with 15 bases between them. The CDR3 is made up of 16 amino acids. Per germline, CDR1 SGHDN and CDR2 FVKESK.

The chain is built from TRBV6-1 and TRBJ1-5; no reliable D call. Trimming took 5 bases from V and 2 from J, leaving 10 bases between them. Germline loops: CDR1 MNHNS, CDR2 SASEGT. The CDR3 length is 14 residues. The CDR3 is CASSLGGGNQPQHF. The CDR3 coding sequence is TGTGCCAGCAGTTTGGGCGGTGGCAATCAGCCCCAGCATTTT.

With respect to this clone: Other nucleotide sequences in the sample specify the same CDR3. This sequence joins TRBV4-3 and TRBJ1-5; D uncertain. CDR1 is LGHNA and CDR2 is YSLEER in the germline V gene. V gave up 0 bases and J gave up 4 bases, with 4 bases separating them. This CDR3 comprises 13 residues. This CDR3 is CASSQDRNQPQHF. The CDR3 coding sequence is TGCGCCAGCAGCCAAGACAGAAATCAGCCCCAGCATTTT.

This chain joins TRBV2 and TRBJ2-2, with D perhaps given as TRBD1 or TRBD2 (5 bases each). Germline assignment: CDR1 SNHLY and CDR2 FYNNEI. The V end was cut by 6 bases, the J end by 7 bases, with 6 bases between. The CDR3 has 11 amino acids. In DNA, the CDR3 is TGTGCCAGCAGGGGGGACGGGGAGCTGTTTTTT. It specifies CASRGDGELFF.

This chain uses TRBV10-3 with TRBJ1-1, with D unresolved. Trimming cost V 10 bases and J 5 bases, with 17 bases left between them. The CDR3 extends over 13 amino acids. Germline V lookup: CDR1 ENHRY, CDR2 SYGVKD. The DNA for the CDR3 is TGTGCCACCTACGACACCTTGGTAACTGAAGCTTTCTTT. Amino acid sequence: CATYDTLVTEAFF.

The J gene is TRBJ2-7, the V gene TRBV7-3, with D maybe TRBD1 (5 bases). Deletions cut 5 bases from V and 1 base from J, with 9 bases between. The CDR3 is 13 residues long. CDR1 and CDR2 from the germline V gene are SGHTA and FQGTGA. The CDR3 sequence is CASSVTVSYEQYF. The CDR3 nucleotides read TGTGCCAGCAGCGTGACAGTTTCCTACGAGCAGTACTTC.

J is TRBJ2-6 and V is TRBV7-2; D not certain. The CDR3 totals 17 residues. Germline lookup yields CDR1 SGHTA and CDR2 FQGNSA. Deletions cut 2 bases from V and 0 bases from J, with 11 bases between. CDR3 bases: TGTGCCAGCAGCTTAACCGCCGCCCGCTCTGGGGCCAACGTCCTGACTTTC. Translation: CASSLTAARSGANVLTF. Full variable domain (remainder filled in from reference TRBV7-2 and TRBJ2-6): GAGVSQSPSNKVTEKGKDVELRCDPISGHTALYWYRQSLGQGLEFLIYFQGNSAPDKSGLPSDRFSAERTGGSVSTLTIQRTQQEDSAVYLCASSLTAARSGANVLTFGAGSRLTVL.

The rearrangement joins TRBV28 to TRBJ2-5; the match to TRBD1 covers 8 bases. CDR3 length: 15 amino acids. The ends lost 8 bases at V and 7 bases at J; junction bases unmatched: 15. Germline V gives CDR1 MDHEN, CDR2 SYDVKM. The CDR3 reads CASQLDAGGTGTQYF. The CDR3 nucleotides read TGTGCCAGCCAGTTGGACGCAGGGGGCACGGGGACCCAGTACTTC.

The rearrangement joins TRBV14 to TRBJ1-1; 7 bases agree with TRBD1. Germline CDR1 and CDR2: SGHDN and FVKESK. The CDR3 consists of 16 residues. The V and J ends lost 2 bases and 5 bases, in that order; junction bases with no gene match: 11. In nucleotides, the CDR3 is TGTGCCAGCAGCCAACTTGGAGAGGGGGCCAAGACTGAAGCTTTCTTT. Residues: CASSQLGEGAKTEAFF.

This clone occurred a few times. The chain has TRBV9 and TRBJ2-5; TRBD2 aligns across 10 bases. The CDR3 is 16 amino acids. The junction had 5 bases not matched to a gene; V was cut back by 0 bases and J by 3 bases. Germline CDR1 SGDLS, CDR2 YYNGEE. The chain's CDR3 is CASSVGLAGAKETQYF. The CDR3 DNA reads TGTGCCAGCAGCGTAGGGCTAGCGGGGGCCAAAGAGACCCAGTACTTC.

This clone was detected a few times. The genes are TRBV5-1 and TRBJ2-2; D possibly corresponds to TRBD1 (6 bases). This CDR3 is built from 17 residues. CDR1 and CDR2 from the germline V gene are SGHRS and YFSETQ. V shed 4 bases and J shed 1 base, with 17 bases lying between them. The CDR3 is CASSPQLPGQNTGELFF. CDR3 nucleotides: TGCGCCAGCAGCCCGCAATTACCGGGACAGAACACCGGGGAGCTGTTTTTT.

The gene calls are TRBV19 and TRBJ2-7, with a possible D match to TRBD1 (5 bases). This CDR3 comprises 14 residues. Trimming left V 3 bases short and J 0 bases short, with 9 bases between. Looked up from germline, CDR1 is LNHDA and CDR2 is SQIVND (reference sequence). CDR3 sequence reads: CASSIGRASYEQYF. The CDR3 region has the DNA TGTGCCAGTAGTATCGGCAGGGCCTCCTACGAGCAGTACTTC.

J is TRBJ2-3 and V is TRBV7-2; a possible D gene is TRBD2 (5 bases). Germline V CDR1 and CDR2: SGHTA, FQGNSA. This CDR3 is 12 amino acids long. V lost 6 bases and J 4 bases, leaving 8 bases between the germline ends. CDR3 in DNA: TGTGCCAGCAGACCAGCGGCAGATACGCAGTATTTT. Translating it yields CASRPAADTQYF.

The chain recombines TRBV4-3 with TRBJ1-3; a possible D gene is TRBD1 (5 bases). The CDR3 is 17 residues long. CDR1 is LGHNA, CDR2 YSLEER, per germline. Trimming removed 0 bases from V and 0 bases from J, with 12 bases in between. The CDR3 region has the DNA TGCGCCAGCAGCCAAGATCCAGGGAAAGGCTCTGGAAACACCATATATTTT. Its translation is CASSQDPGKGSGNTIYF.

CDR3 loop: CASSYPEHTGVTSGANVLTF. The CDR3 DNA is TGTGCCAGCAGCTACCCCGAACACACAGGGGTTACCTCTGGGGCCAACGTCCTGACTTTC. The V call is TRBV9, the J call TRBJ2-6; 7 bases align to TRBD1. The germline gives CDR1 SGDLS, CDR2 YYNGEE. The CDR3 has 20 residues. With 4 bases clipped from V and 0 bases from J, the junction kept 16 bases outside the gene matches.

This clone was counted only a few times. This chain uses TRBV7-9 with TRBJ2-5, with D perhaps TRBD2 (6 bases). CDR3 size: 14 residues. V lost 6 bases to trimming and J lost 2 bases, with 13 bases between them. The V gene's germline CDR1 is SEHNR and CDR2 FQNEAQ (reference sequence). This CDR3 reads CASRRGLLQETQYF. The CDR3 DNA sequence: TGTGCCAGCAGAAGGGGACTCTTACAAGAGACCCAGTACTTC. Looking up the rest from reference TRBV7-9 and TRBJ2-5 gives the full variable domain: DTGVSQNPRHKITKRGQNVTFRCDPISEHNRLYWYRQTLGQGPEFLTYFQNEAQLEKSRLLSDRFSAERPKGSFSTLEIQRTEQGDSAMYLCASRRGLLQETQYFGPGTRLLVL.

The chain couples TRBV18 to TRBJ1-1; no clear D. V was clipped by 6 bases and J by 1 base, with 9 bases between them. CDR1 and CDR2 from the germline V gene are KGHSH and LQKENI. The CDR3 has 13 amino acids. The CDR3 is CASSAGPNTEAFF. The CDR3, as DNA: TGTGCCAGCTCCGCTGGGCCGAACACTGAAGCTTTCTTT.